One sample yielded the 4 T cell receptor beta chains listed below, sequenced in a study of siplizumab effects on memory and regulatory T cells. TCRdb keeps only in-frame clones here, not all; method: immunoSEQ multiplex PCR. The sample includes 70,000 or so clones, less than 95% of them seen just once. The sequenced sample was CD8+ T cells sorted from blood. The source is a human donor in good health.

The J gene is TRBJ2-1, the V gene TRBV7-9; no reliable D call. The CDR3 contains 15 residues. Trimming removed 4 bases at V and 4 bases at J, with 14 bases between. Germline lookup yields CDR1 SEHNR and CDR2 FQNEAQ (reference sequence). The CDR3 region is CASSSTTRAYNEQFF. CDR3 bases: TGTGCCAGCAGCTCAACCACTCGGGCGTACAATGAGCAGTTCTTC.

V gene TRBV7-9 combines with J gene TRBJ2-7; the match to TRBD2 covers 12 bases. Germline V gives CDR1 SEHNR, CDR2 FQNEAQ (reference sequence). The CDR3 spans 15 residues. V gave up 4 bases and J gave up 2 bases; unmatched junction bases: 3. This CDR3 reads CASSSTSGSPYEQYF. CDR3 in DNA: TGTGCCAGCAGCTCGACTAGCGGGAGTCCCTACGAGCAGTACTTC.

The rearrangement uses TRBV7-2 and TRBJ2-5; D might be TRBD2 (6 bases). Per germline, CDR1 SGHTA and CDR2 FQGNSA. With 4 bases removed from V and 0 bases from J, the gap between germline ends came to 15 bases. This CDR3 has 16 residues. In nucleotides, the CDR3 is TGTGCCAGCAGCTCTTTGGGGGGAAGCCACCAAGAGACCCAGTACTTC. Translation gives CASSSLGGSHQETQYF.

In DNA, the CDR3 is TGTGCCAGCAGCTCGGGACTAGAGCACGAGCAGTACTTC. This encodes CASSSGLEHEQYF. The chain joins TRBV7-9 to TRBJ2-7; 8 positions agree with TRBD2. CDR1 is SEHNR and CDR2 is FQNEAQ in the germline V gene (reference sequence). The J segment lost 5 bases and the V segment lost 4 bases, leaving 4 bases of the junction unmatched. The CDR3 totals 13 residues. The full variable domain, its missing parts supplied by reference TRBV7-9 and TRBJ2-7, is DTGVSQNPRHKITKRGQNVTFRCDPISEHNRLYWYRQTLGQGPEFLTYFQNEAQLEKSRLLSDRFSAERPKGSFSTLEIQRTEQGDSAMYLCASSSGLEHEQYFGPGTRLTVT.